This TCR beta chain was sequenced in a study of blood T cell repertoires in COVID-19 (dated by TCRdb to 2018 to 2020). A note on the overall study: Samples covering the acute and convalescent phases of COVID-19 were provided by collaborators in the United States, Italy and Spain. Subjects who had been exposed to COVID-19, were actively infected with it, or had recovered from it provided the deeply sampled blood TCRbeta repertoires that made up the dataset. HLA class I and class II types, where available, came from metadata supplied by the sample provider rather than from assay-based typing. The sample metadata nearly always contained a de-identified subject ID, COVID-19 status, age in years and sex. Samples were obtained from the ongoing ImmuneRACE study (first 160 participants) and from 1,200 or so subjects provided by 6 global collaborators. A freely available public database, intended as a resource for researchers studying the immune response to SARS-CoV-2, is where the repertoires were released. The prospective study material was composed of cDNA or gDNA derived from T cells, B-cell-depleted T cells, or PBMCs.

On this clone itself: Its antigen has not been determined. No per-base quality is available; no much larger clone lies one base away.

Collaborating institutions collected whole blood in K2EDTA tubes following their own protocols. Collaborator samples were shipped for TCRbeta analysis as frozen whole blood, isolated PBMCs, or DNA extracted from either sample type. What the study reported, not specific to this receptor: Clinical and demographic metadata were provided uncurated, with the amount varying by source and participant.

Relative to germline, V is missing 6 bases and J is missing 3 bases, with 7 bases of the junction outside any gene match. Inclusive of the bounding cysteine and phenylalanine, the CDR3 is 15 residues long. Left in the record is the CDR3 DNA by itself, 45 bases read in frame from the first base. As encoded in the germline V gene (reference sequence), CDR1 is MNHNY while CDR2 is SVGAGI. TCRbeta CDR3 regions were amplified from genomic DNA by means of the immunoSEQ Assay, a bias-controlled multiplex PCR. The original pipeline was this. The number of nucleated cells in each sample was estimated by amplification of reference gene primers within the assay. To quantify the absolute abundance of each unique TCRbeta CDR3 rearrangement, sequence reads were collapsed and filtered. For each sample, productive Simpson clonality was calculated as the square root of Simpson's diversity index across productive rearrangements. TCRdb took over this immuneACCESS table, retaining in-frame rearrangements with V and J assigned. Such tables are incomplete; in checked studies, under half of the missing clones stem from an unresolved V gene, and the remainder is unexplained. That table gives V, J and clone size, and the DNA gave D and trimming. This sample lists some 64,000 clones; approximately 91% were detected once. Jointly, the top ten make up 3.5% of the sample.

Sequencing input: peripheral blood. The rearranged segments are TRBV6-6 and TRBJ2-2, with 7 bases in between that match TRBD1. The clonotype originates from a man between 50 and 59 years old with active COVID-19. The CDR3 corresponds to CASRLTGLDTGELFF. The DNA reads TGTGCCAGCAGACTGACAGGGTTGGACACCGGGGAGCTGTTTTTT.